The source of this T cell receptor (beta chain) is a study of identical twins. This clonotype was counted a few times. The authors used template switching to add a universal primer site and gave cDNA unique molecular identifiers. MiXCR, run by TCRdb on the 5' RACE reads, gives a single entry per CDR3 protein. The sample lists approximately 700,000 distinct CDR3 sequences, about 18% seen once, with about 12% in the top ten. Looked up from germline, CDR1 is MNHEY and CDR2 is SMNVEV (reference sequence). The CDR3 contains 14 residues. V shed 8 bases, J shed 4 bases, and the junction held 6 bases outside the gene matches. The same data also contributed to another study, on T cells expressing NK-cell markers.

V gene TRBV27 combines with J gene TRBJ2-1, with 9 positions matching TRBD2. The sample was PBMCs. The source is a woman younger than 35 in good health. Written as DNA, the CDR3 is TGTGCCAGCGCCCCTAGCGGGACATACAATGAGCAGTTCTTC. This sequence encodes CASAPSGTYNEQFF.